A selection of T cell receptor beta chains follows, all from one sample in a study of cytomegalovirus exposure and HLA in healthy donors. Sequencing was performed with immunoSEQ multiplex PCR; in TCRdb, only in-frame clones are kept and a portion is missing. The table shows under 150,000 clones, with around 80% occurring only once. The sample was PBMCs. Every receptor here comes from a woman in her fifties or sixties in good health and CMV-seropositive. The CDR3 runs from the conserved cysteine through the conserved F or W. Each record gives: V gene, clone size, J gene, D gene, CDR3 DNA, CDR3 protein. D genes are given only for firm matches. A clone size is listed for some rows: how often the clone was seen (once, few, many), or a class if it is expanded.

>TRBV23-1|NA|TRBJ2-5|NA
TGCGCCAGCAGTCACCCTAAAGAGGTGTACCAAGAGACCCAGTACTTC
CASSHPKEVYQETQYF
>TRBV5-1|NA|TRBJ2-2|TRBD1
TGCGCCAGCAGCTTGGGACAGGGGGATTTGAACACCGGGGAGCTGTTTTTT
CASSLGQGDLNTGELFF
>TRBV11-3|once|TRBJ1-2|NA
TGTGCCCCCGGGGGGGTGGCCTATGGCTACACCTTC
CAPGGVAYGYTF
>TRBV5-1|NA|TRBJ1-1|NA
TGCGCCAGCAGCTTGACCGGGACTGACACTGAAGCTTTCTTT
CASSLTGTDTEAFF
>TRBV29-1|once|TRBJ2-3|TRBD2
TGCAGCGTTGATGGGACTAGCGGGGGGTTCGGGGATACGCAGTATTTT
CSVDGTSGGFGDTQYF
>TRBV7-2|NA|TRBJ2-1|NA
TGTGCCAGCGGCCTCACATACAATGAGCAGTTCTTC
CASGLTYNEQFF
>TRBV7-3|NA|TRBJ1-1|NA
TGTGCCAGCAGCTTGGGACTTTATACTGAAGCTTTCTTT
CASSLGLYTEAFF
>TRBV7-2|once|TRBJ2-7|TRBD2
TGTGCCAGCAGCTTCTGGGGCGGGAGCTCCTACGAGCAGTACTTC
CASSFWGGSSYEQYF
>TRBV30|NA|TRBJ2-1|TRBD1
TGTGCCTGGACACAGGGGCTTCGGGATGAGCAGTTCTTC
CAWTQGLRDEQFF
>TRBV30|NA|TRBJ1-2|NA
TGTGCCTGGAGTGGCGTGGGCTACACCTTC
CAWSGVGYTF
>TRBV14|once|TRBJ1-2|NA
TGTGCCAGCAGCCCCCGACAGGCCGGGGGCTACACCTTC
CASSPRQAGGYTF
>TRBV4-2|few|TRBJ2-7|NA
TGTGCCAGCAGCCAAGATCGGAGAGGGCAGACCTACGAGCAGTACTTC
CASSQDRRGQTYEQYF
>TRBV7-8|NA|TRBJ2-5|NA
TGTGCCAGCAGCTTCGGCACAGACCAAGAGACCCAGTACTTC
CASSFGTDQETQYF
>TRBV4-3|NA|TRBJ2-7|TRBD2
TGCGCCAGCAGCCAGCTAGCGGGAGGCTCCTACGAGCAGTACTTC
CASSQLAGGSYEQYF
>TRBV4-1|NA|TRBJ2-5|NA
TGCGCCAGCAGCCAAGAGGCCTTGGGCAGTCGGGAGACCCAGTACTTC
CASSQEALGSRETQYF
>TRBV4-1|NA|TRBJ1-2|TRBD1
TGCGCCAGCAGCCAAGACGGACAGGGGATATATGGCTACACCTTC
CASSQDGQGIYGYTF
>TRBV27|NA|TRBJ2-7|NA
TGTGCCAGCAGTTACCCGGGTCAGGGTCTGGTCGAGCAGTACTTC
CASSYPGQGLVEQYF
>TRBV5-6|NA|TRBJ2-7|NA
TGTGCCAGCAGCCCCCCCCGGCAGGGGCCGACCTACGAGCAGTACTTC
CASSPPRQGPTYEQYF
>TRBV18|once|TRBJ2-7|TRBD2
TGTGCCAGCTCACCCCCGGGACTAGCGGGCGAGCAGTACTTC
CASSPPGLAGEQYF
>TRBV9|NA|TRBJ2-1|TRBD2
TGTGCCAGCAGCCCAACCCTAGCGGGTCGCTCCAATGAGCAGTTCTTC
CASSPTLAGRSNEQFF
>TRBV5-1|NA|TRBJ2-3|TRBD2
TGCGCCAGCAGCACAGGACTAGCGGGGGTATCAGATACGCAGTATTTT
CASSTGLAGVSDTQYF
>TRBV5-6|NA|TRBJ2-5|NA
TGTGCCAGCAGCTTGGCGGGCAGGGCGGAGACCCAGTACTTC
CASSLAGRAETQYF
>TRBV7-9|NA|TRBJ2-7|NA
TGTGCCAGCAGCTTAGGGGCTCCAGGGGCTTACGAGCAGTACTTC
CASSLGAPGAYEQYF
>TRBV11-3|few|TRBJ2-7|TRBD2
TGTGCCAGCAGCTTGCTGGGGGTCGGCGGGGGTGAAACCTACGAGCAGTACTTC
CASSLLGVGGGETYEQYF
>TRBV7-2|NA|TRBJ2-7|NA
TGTGCCAGCAGCTTAAATCGGGGGATAAACTACGAGCAGTACTTC
CASSLNRGINYEQYF
>TRBV7-8|NA|TRBJ1-1|NA
TGTGCCAGCAGGTTCGGGATCGACACTGAAGCTTTCTTT
CASRFGIDTEAFF
>TRBV5-1|NA|TRBJ2-7|TRBD1
TGCGCCAGCAGCGTTGGACAGGGCCCCTACGAGCAGTACTTC
CASSVGQGPYEQYF
>TRBV18|NA|TRBJ1-4|TRBD1
TGTGCCAGCTCACCCACCGGGACAGGGGATTTTGGCGAAAAACTGTTTTTT
CASSPTGTGDFGEKLFF
>TRBV5-1|few|TRBJ1-1|TRBD1
TGCGCCAGCAGGACAGGGATGAACACTGAAGCTTTCTTT
CASRTGMNTEAFF
>TRBV7-2|NA|TRBJ1-2|TRBD1
TGTGCCAGCAGTCTTGACAGGGTAGAGGGCTACACCTTC
CASSLDRVEGYTF
>TRBV6-5|NA|TRBJ2-1|NA
TGTGCCAGCAGTAACCGGGACAACAAGCAGTTCTTC
CASSNRDNKQFF
>TRBV6-1|NA|TRBJ2-3|NA
TGTGCCAACAGTGAGGGGTGGGGCGTAGTCACAGATACGCAGTATTTT
CANSEGWGVVTDTQYF
>TRBV5-1|NA|TRBJ2-3|TRBD1
TGCGCCAGCAGCTGGGACAGTATCACAGATACGCAGTATTTT
CASSWDSITDTQYF
>TRBV5-1|NA|TRBJ2-3|NA
TGCGCCAGCAGCATGAGACAGGAAACAGATACGCAGTATTTT
CASSMRQETDTQYF
>TRBV6-1|NA|TRBJ2-1|TRBD1
TGTGCCAGCAGTGGGGGGACAGGGTGGTACAATGAGCAGTTCTTC
CASSGGTGWYNEQFF
>TRBV6-1|NA|TRBJ2-3|NA
TGTGCCAGCAGTGACGGCAGGGCTAGAGAAACAGATACGCAGTATTTT
CASSDGRARETDTQYF
>TRBV19|NA|TRBJ1-5|TRBD1
TGTGCCAGTAGTATGCTGGACAGGAGCAATCAGCCCCAGCATTTT
CASSMLDRSNQPQHF
>TRBV6-5|once|TRBJ2-2|TRBD1
TGTGCCAGCAGTTGGGACAGAGCCACCGGGGAGCTGTTTTTT
CASSWDRATGELFF
>TRBV5-7|few|TRBJ2-1|NA
TGTGCCAGCAGCGGCGGGACTCTACGTTGGTACAATGAGCAGTTCTTC
CASSGGTLRWYNEQFF
>TRBV5-4|NA|TRBJ1-2|NA
TGTGCCAGCAGCTTACCGAAGGGGGGGCTTGTTGGCTACACCTTC
CASSLPKGGLVGYTF
>TRBV14|NA|TRBJ2-5|TRBD1
TGTGCCAGCAGCCCCCGGACAGGGAACGGAGAGACCCAGTACTTC
CASSPRTGNGETQYF
>TRBV7-2|NA|TRBJ1-1|NA
TGTGCCAGCAGCTCACGGACGGGAATGAACACTGAAGCTTTCTTT
CASSSRTGMNTEAFF
>TRBV5-6|NA|TRBJ1-2|NA
TGTGCCAGCAGCCCCCTGGGCTCTGGCTACACCTTC
CASSPLGSGYTF
>TRBV14|once|TRBJ2-1|NA
TGTGCCAGCAGCCGGAGGGGTGAGCAGTTCTTC
CASSRRGEQFF
>TRBV6-6|NA|TRBJ2-1|NA
TGTGCCACAGGACTCACCGCTACCCTCTCCTACAATGAGCAGTTCTTC
CATGLTATLSYNEQFF
>TRBV9|few|TRBJ2-5|TRBD2
TGTGCCAGCAGCGTAGGCGGGGGTGGGGTAGAGACCCAGTACTTC
CASSVGGGGVETQYF
>TRBV6-5|NA|TRBJ2-1|NA
TGTGCCAGCAGTAGCGGGCCCTACAATGAGCAGTTCTTC
CASSSGPYNEQFF
>TRBV6-5|NA|TRBJ2-3|NA
TGTGCCAGCAGCCTCCGTCCGTTGTCAGATACGCAGTATTTT
CASSLRPLSDTQYF
>TRBV30|NA|TRBJ1-5|TRBD1
TGTGCCTGGAGTGTAGGACAGGGGTTGGGGCCCCAGCATTTT
CAWSVGQGLGPQHF
>TRBV23-1|NA|TRBJ2-3|NA
TGCGCCAGCAGTCTTCGAGATACGCAGTATTTT
CASSLRDTQYF
>TRBV6-5|NA|TRBJ2-7|TRBD2
TGTGCCAGCAGTTTGAGCGGGAAGGGGAAGCAGTACTTC
CASSLSGKGKQYF
>TRBV11-3|NA|TRBJ2-2|TRBD2
TGTGCCAGCAGCTTAACGTGGACTAGCGGTAACACCGGGGAGCTGTTTTTT
CASSLTWTSGNTGELFF
>TRBV6-1|few|TRBJ2-3|TRBD1
TGTGCCAGCAGTGGAGGGACAGGGGAGGATACGCAGTATTTT
CASSGGTGEDTQYF